This is a list of T cell receptor beta chains from one sample in a study of identical twins. TCRdb processed the 5' RACE reads anew with MiXCR; each CDR3 protein has one entry. The data contain hundreds of thousands of distinct CDR3 sequences, 21% of them singletons. These data also formed part of another study, on T cells expressing NK-cell markers.

The specimen was PBMCs. Receptors originate from a woman in her late teens or twenties in good health. The CDR3 runs from the conserved cysteine through the conserved F or W. Each record gives: clone size, V gene, D gene, J gene, CDR3 DNA, CDR3 protein. D genes are given only for firm matches. For some rows the clone size is stated as once, few or many, or as a class when expanded; others skip it.

>few|TRBV5-6|NA|TRBJ2-2
TGTGCCAGCAGCCGACGCCCCGGGACGACGAACACCGGGGAGCTGTTTTTT
CASSRRPGTTNTGELFF
>NA|TRBV12-3/TRBV12-4|NA|TRBJ2-7
TGTGCCAGCAGTGCAGCTAGACAGCTACGCTACGAGCAGTACTTC
CASSAARQLRYEQYF
>many|TRBV5-1|TRBD2|TRBJ2-1
TGCGCCAGCAGCTTGGGCGGGAGTCCTTACAATGAGCAGTTCTTC
CASSLGGSPYNEQFF
>once|TRBV27|NA|TRBJ2-3
TGTGCCAGCAGTCGAAGACCGCGTCCCACAGATACGCAGTATTTT
CASSRRPRPTDTQYF
>many|TRBV5-5|NA|TRBJ2-7
TGTGCCAGCAGCTTGATGGGCTCCGAGCAGTACTTC
CASSLMGSEQYF
>NA|TRBV3-1|NA|TRBJ2-1
TGTGCCAGCAGCCAAGTCGGTGGGCCTAATGAGCAGTTCTTC
CASSQVGGPNEQFF
>NA|TRBV3-1|NA|TRBJ2-3
TGTGCCAGCAGCCAAGATGCGGACACAGATACGCAGTATTTT
CASSQDADTDTQYF
>few|TRBV18|TRBD1|TRBJ2-2
TGTGCCAGCTCACCATGGACAGGGAACACCGGGGAGCTGTTTTTT
CASSPWTGNTGELFF
>few|TRBV29-1|TRBD2|TRBJ2-1
TGCAGCGTTGGGGGGACTAACAATGAGCAGTTCTTC
CSVGGTNNEQFF
>many|TRBV12-3/TRBV12-4|TRBD1|TRBJ2-7
TGTGCCAGTAGGGGACAGTCCTACGAGCAGTACTTC
CASRGQSYEQYF
>few|TRBV10-3|TRBD1|TRBJ1-5
TGTGCCATCAGTGAGACAGGGGAGAATCAGCCCCAGCATTTT
CAISETGENQPQHF
>few|TRBV9|NA|TRBJ2-7
TGTGCCAGCAGCGTAGTGGCTTCTACCTACGAGCAGTACTTC
CASSVVASTYEQYF
>NA|TRBV20-1|TRBD1|TRBJ1-2
TGCAGTGCTAGCCAATCCCGGGACAGGGGGCATGGCTACACCTTC
CSASQSRDRGHGYTF
>NA|TRBV20-1|NA|TRBJ1-2
TGCAGTGCTAGTCCGCCTCTTAACTATGGCTACACCTTC
CSASPPLNYGYTF
>many|TRBV10-3|NA|TRBJ2-1
TGTGCCATCAGTGAGTTTACCCGGGATGAGCAGTTCTTC
CAISEFTRDEQFF
>NA|TRBV12-3/TRBV12-4|TRBD1|TRBJ1-5
TGTGCCAGCAGACTGGGGACAGCCCTCAATCAGCCCCAGCATTTT
CASRLGTALNQPQHF
>many|TRBV20-1|TRBD2|TRBJ2-3
TGCAGTGCTAATCCCGGGACTAGCGACCCCAATACGCAGTATTTT
CSANPGTSDPNTQYF
>few|TRBV20-1|NA|TRBJ2-7
TGCAGTGCTCCCTCCTCCGGGGCCCCCGAGCAGTACTTC
CSAPSSGAPEQYF
>NA|TRBV20-1|TRBD1|TRBJ1-2
TGCAGTGCTACGACAGGGGGCAAGGGCTACACCTTC
CSATTGGKGYTF
>NA|TRBV7-2|TRBD2|TRBJ2-7
TGTGCCAGCAGCTATACCGGGACTAGCGGCTACGAGCAGTACTTC
CASSYTGTSGYEQYF
>many|TRBV29-1|NA|TRBJ1-4
TGCAGCTACTCCTCGGACGGTGGTGAAAAACTGTTTTTT
CSYSSDGGEKLFF
>NA|TRBV4-2|NA|TRBJ2-5
TGTGCCAGCAGCTTGCACCGGGACACCACCGCGGAGACCCAGTACTTC
CASSLHRDTTAETQYF
>NA|TRBV7-2|NA|TRBJ2-7
TGTGCCAGCAGCTTGGAAGCCTCCTCGCAGTACTTC
CASSLEASSQYF
>once|TRBV20-1|NA|TRBJ1-4
TGCAGTGCTAGTGGAGGGTTGGGTGAAAAACTGTTTTTT
CSASGGLGEKLFF
>NA|TRBV11-2|TRBD2|TRBJ2-1
TGTGCCAGCAGCTTTACTAGCGGCAAATACAATGAGCAGTTCTTC
CASSFTSGKYNEQFF
>few|TRBV7-9|NA|TRBJ2-3
TGTGCCAGCAGCTTAGAACAGCCTCCTAGCACAGATACGCAGTATTTT
CASSLEQPPSTDTQYF
>few|TRBV27|NA|TRBJ2-7
TGTGCCAGCAGTTTGGGACGGGCCCGGGAGCAGTACTTC
CASSLGRAREQYF
>NA|TRBV5-1|NA|TRBJ1-2
TGCGCCAGCAGTCGGGGATCAAACTTTGAAGATGGCTATGGCTACACCTTC
CASSRGSNFEDGYGYTF
>many|TRBV20-1|NA|TRBJ2-1
TGCAGTGCTAGAAGCGCGCGCACAGGGCCCAATGAGCAGTTCTTC
CSARSARTGPNEQFF
>NA|TRBV6-1|NA|TRBJ2-3
TGTGCCAGCAGTAAACCATCCGGCGGGACAGATACGCAGTATTTT
CASSKPSGGTDTQYF
>few|TRBV12-3/TRBV12-4|NA|TRBJ2-1
TGTGCCAGCAGTTTTTCGGCTAGCTCAGGAAGCTCCTACAATGAGCAGTTCTTC
CASSFSASSGSSYNEQFF
>NA|TRBV7-9|NA|TRBJ2-1
TGTGCCAGCAGCTTAGAATTTTCGGACGAGCAGTTCTTC
CASSLEFSDEQFF
>few|TRBV5-5|NA|TRBJ2-5
TGTGCCAGCAGTCGCGGCGTCCGGGAGGAGACCCAGTACTTC
CASSRGVREETQYF
>NA|TRBV29-1|NA|TRBJ1-2
TGCAGCGTTGAAGTAGGAGGGGATGGCTACACCTTC
CSVEVGGDGYTF
>NA|TRBV3-1|NA|TRBJ1-1
TGTGCCAGCAGCCCCTTCGGCCCGTCGAACACTGAAGCTTTCTTT
CASSPFGPSNTEAFF
>many|TRBV20-1|TRBD2|TRBJ2-7
TGCAGTGCTAGCGGGGGGTCCGACTCCTACGAGCAGTACTTC
CSASGGSDSYEQYF